This T cell receptor beta chain comes out of a study of identifying expanded T cells in peripheral blood. Study results and caveats: Over approximately two and four weeks, about 16 and 20 clones changed, versus roughly 1.2 between replicates.

There are 17 residues in the CDR3. The V gene end was trimmed by 1 base and the J gene end by 10 bases; junction bases not matched to a gene: 10. Germline-derived CDR1 and CDR2 are LGHNA and YSLEER. Healthy donors had no documented immune events, such as infections, while sampled. Sequencing was performed with immunoSEQ multiplex PCR; in TCRdb, only in-frame clones are kept and a portion is missing. The repertoire has around 120,000 clones, about 80% of them found once; the top ten carry over 3%. Worth noting for this clone: Its matching antigen is unknown.

Sequences were obtained from blood. V is TRBV4-3 and J is TRBJ1-6; TRBD1 matches 10 bases. The source of this sequence is a person between 18 and 75 years old in good health. The CDR3 nucleotides are TGCGCCAGCAGCCAAGCGGGACAGGGGTCAGGGGGCTCACCCCTCCACTTT. Its translation is CASSQAGQGSGGSPLHF.